This TCR beta chain is from a study of shared clonotypes between healthy human individuals. The protocol was immunoSEQ multiplex PCR, while the TCRdb copy is restricted to in-frame clones and leaves out a portion. The profile shows about half a million clones, roughly 78% of them singletons. As concerns this clone: This specimen includes other DNA sequences encoding the same CDR3.

Sequences were obtained from PBMCs. The sequence derives from a middle-aged woman in good health. Some clones in this sample may be carry-over from other donors' samples.

This CDR3 is CASSLVPTDTQYF. For the CDR3, the DNA is TGCGCCAGCAGCTTGGTTCCCACAGATACGCAGTATTTT. This rearrangement joins TRBV5-1 to TRBJ2-3; D is uncertain. Germline values: CDR1 SGHRS, CDR2 YFSETQ. Trimming took 0 bases from V and 2 from J, leaving 4 bases between them. The CDR3 extends over 13 amino acids. Looking up the rest from reference TRBV5-1 and TRBJ2-3 gives the full variable domain: KAGVTQTPRYLIKTRGQQVTLSCSPISGHRSVSWYQQTPGQGLQFLFEYFSETQRNKGNFPGRFSGRQFSNSRSEMNVSTLELGDSALYLCASSLVPTDTQYFGPGTRLTVL.